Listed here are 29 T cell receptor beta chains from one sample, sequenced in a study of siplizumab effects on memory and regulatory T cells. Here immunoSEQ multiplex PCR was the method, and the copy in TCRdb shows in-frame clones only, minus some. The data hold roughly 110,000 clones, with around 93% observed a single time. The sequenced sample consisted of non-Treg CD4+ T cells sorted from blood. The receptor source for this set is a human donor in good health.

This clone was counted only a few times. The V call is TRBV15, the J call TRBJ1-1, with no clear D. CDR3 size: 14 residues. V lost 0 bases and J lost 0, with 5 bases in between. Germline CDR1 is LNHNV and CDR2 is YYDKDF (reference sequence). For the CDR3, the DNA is TGTGCCACCAGCAGAGACAACTTGAACACTGAAGCTTTCTTT. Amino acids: CATSRDNLNTEAFF.

CDR3 nucleotide sequence: TGTGCCAGCTCACTGTGGGAGCACACTGAAGCTTTCTTT. As protein: CASSLWEHTEAFF. The V call is TRBV18, the J call TRBJ1-1; D gene uncertain. CDR1 and CDR2 from the germline V gene are KGHSH and LQKENI. This CDR3 has 13 residues. Trimming stripped 4 bases from V and 3 bases from J, with 9 bases between.

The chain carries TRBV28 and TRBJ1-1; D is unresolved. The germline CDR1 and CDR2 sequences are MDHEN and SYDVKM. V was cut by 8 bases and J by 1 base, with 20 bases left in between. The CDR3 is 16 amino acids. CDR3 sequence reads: CASGVIVETSNTEAFF. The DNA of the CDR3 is TGTGCCAGCGGAGTCATAGTCGAGACATCGAACACTGAAGCTTTCTTT. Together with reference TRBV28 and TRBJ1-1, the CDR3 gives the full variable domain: DVKVTQSSRYLVKRTGEKVFLECVQDMDHENMFWYRQDPGLGLRLIYFSYDVKMKEKGDIPEGYSVSREKKERFSLILESASTNQTSMYLCASGVIVETSNTEAFFGQGTRLTVV.

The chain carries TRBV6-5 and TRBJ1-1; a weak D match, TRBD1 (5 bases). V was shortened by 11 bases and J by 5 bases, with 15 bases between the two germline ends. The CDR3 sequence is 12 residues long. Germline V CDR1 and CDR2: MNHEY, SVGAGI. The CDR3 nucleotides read TGTGCCGTGTGGCGGGGCGGTACTGAAGCTTTCTTT. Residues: CAVWRGGTEAFF.

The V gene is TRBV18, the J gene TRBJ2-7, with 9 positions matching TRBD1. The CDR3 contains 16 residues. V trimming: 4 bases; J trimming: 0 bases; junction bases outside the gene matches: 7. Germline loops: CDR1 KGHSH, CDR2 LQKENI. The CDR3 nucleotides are TGTGCCAGCTCACAATTAGGACAGGGGCGCTCCTACGAGCAGTACTTC. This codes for CASSQLGQGRSYEQYF.

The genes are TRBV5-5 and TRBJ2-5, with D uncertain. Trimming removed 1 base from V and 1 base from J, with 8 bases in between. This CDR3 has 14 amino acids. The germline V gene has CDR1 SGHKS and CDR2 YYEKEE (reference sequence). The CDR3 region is CASSLYSPQETQYF. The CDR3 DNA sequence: TGTGCCAGCAGCTTGTATAGCCCCCAAGAGACCCAGTACTTC.

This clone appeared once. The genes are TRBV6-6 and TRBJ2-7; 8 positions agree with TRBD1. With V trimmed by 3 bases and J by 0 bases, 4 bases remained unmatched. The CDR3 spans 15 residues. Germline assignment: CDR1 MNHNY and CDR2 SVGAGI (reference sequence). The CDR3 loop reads CASSYRDRSSYEQYF. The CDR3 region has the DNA TGTGCCAGCAGTTATAGGGACAGGAGCTCCTACGAGCAGTACTTC.

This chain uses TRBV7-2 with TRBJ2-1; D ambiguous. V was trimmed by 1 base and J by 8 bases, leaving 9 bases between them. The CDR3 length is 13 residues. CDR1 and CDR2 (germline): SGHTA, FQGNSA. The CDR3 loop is CASSLVPTDEQFF. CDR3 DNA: TGTGCCAGCAGCTTAGTCCCCACGGATGAGCAGTTCTTC.

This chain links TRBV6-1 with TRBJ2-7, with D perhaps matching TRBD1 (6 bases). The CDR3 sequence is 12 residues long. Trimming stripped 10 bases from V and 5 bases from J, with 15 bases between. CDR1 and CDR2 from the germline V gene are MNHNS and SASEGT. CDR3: CATRAYRDEQYF. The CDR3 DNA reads TGTGCCACTCGTGCGTACAGGGACGAGCAGTACTTC.

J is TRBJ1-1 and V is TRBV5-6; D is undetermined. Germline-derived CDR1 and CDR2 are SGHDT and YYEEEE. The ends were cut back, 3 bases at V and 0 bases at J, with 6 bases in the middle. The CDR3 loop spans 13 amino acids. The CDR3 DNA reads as TGTGCCAGCAGCTACCAGCTGAACACTGAAGCTTTCTTT. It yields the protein CASSYQLNTEAFF.

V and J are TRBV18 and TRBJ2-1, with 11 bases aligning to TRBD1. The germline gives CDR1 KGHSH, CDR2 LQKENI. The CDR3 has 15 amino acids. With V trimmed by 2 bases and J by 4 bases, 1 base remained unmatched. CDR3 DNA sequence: TGTGCCAGCTCACCAGGACAGGGGGCTTACAATGAGCAGTTCTTC. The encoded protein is CASSPGQGAYNEQFF.

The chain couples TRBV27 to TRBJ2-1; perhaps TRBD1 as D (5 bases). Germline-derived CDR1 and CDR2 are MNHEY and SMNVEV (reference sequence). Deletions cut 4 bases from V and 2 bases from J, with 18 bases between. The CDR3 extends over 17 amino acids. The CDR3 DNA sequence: TGTGCCAGCAGTTCAACAAACAGGTTGCTGACCTACAATGAGCAGTTCTTC. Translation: CASSSTNRLLTYNEQFF.

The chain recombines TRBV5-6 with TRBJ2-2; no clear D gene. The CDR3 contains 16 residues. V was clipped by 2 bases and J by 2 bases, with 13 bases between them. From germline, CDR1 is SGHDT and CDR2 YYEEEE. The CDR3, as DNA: TGTGCCAGCAGCTTCTTGGGTAGGGCTAACACCGGGGAGCTGTTTTTT. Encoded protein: CASSFLGRANTGELFF. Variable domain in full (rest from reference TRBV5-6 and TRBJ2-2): DAGVTQSPTHLIKTRGQQVTLRCSPKSGHDTVSWYQQALGQGPQFIFQYYEEEERQRGNFPDRFSGHQFPNYSSELNVNALLLGDSALYLCASSFLGRANTGELFFGEGSRLTVL.

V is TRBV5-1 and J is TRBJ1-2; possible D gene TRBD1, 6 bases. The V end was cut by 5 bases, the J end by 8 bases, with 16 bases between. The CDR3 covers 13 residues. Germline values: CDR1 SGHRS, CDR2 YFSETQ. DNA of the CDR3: TGCGCCAGCAGGACAGGCCTGGCTTGGGGCTACACCTTC. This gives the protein CASRTGLAWGYTF. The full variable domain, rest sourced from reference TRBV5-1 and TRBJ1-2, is KAGVTQTPRYLIKTRGQQVTLSCSPISGHRSVSWYQQTPGQGLQFLFEYFSETQRNKGNFPGRFSGRQFSNSRSEMNVSTLELGDSALYLCASRTGLAWGYTFGSGTRLTVV.

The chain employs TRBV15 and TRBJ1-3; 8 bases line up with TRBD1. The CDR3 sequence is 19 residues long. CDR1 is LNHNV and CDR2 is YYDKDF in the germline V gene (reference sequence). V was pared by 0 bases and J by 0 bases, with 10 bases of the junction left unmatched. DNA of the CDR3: TGTGCCACCAGCAGAGATATCATCGGACAGGGTTTCTCTGGAAACACCATATATTTT. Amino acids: CATSRDIIGQGFSGNTIYF.

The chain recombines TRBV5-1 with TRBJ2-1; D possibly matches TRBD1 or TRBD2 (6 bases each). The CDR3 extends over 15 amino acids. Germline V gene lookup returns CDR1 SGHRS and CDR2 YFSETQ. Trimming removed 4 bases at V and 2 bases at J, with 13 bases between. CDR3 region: CASSPVGGPYNEQFF. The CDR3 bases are TGCGCCAGCAGCCCAGTCGGGGGCCCCTACAATGAGCAGTTCTTC.

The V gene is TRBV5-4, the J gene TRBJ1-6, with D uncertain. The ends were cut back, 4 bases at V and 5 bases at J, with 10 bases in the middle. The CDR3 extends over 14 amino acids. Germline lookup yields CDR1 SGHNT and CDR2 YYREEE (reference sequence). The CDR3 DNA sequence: TGTGCCAGCAGCCATGGCCGGGATAATTCACCCCTCCACTTT. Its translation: CASSHGRDNSPLHF.

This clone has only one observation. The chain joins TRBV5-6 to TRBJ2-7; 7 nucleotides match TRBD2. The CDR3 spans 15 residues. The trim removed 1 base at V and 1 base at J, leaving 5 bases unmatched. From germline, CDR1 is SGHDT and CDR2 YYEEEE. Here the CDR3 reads CASSLSGGTSYEQYF. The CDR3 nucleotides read TGTGCCAGCAGCTTGTCGGGGGGAACGTCCTACGAGCAGTACTTC.

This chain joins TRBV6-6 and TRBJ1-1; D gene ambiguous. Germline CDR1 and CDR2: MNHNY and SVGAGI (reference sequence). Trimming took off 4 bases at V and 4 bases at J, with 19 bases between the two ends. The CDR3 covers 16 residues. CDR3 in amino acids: CASSLGLSRGFTEAFF. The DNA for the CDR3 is TGTGCCAGCAGTTTAGGGTTATCGCGGGGTTTCACTGAAGCTTTCTTT.

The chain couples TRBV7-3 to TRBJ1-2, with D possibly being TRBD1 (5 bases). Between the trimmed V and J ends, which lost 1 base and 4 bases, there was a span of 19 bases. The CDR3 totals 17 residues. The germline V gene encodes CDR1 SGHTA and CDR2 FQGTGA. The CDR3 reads CASSLNRGRAVLYGYTF. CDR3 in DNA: TGTGCCAGCAGCTTAAATAGGGGCCGCGCGGTCCTCTATGGCTACACCTTC.

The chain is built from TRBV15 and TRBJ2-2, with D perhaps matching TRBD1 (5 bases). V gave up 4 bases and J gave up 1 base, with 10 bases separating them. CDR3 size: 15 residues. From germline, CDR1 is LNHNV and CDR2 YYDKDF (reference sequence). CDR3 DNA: TGTGCCACCAGCATAGGGGCTGGGAACACCGGGGAGCTGTTTTTT. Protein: CATSIGAGNTGELFF.

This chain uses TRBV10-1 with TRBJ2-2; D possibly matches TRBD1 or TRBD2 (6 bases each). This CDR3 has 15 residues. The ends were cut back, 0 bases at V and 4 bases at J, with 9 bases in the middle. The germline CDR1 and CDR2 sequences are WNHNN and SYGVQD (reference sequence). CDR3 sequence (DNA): TGCGCCAGCAGTGAGTCGAAGGGGGGCACCGGGGAGCTGTTTTTT. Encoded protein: CASSESKGGTGELFF.

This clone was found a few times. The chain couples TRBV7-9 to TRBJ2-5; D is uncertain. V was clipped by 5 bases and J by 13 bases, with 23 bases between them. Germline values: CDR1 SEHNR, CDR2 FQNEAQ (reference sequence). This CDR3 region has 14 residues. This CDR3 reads CASSAAAAFGHPYF. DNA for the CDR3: TGTGCCAGCAGCGCAGCAGCAGCCTTCGGCCATCCGTACTTC.

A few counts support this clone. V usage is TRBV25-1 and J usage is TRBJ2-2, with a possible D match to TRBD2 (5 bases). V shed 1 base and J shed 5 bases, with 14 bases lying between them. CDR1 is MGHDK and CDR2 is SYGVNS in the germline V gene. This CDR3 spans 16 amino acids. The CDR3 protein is CASSESGRRWTGELFF. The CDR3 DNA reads TGTGCCAGCAGTGAATCGGGCCGGAGGTGGACCGGGGAGCTGTTTTTT.

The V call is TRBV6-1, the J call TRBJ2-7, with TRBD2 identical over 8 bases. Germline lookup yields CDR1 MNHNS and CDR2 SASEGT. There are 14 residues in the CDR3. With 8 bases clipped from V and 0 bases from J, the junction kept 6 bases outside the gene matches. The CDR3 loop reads CASGEGTSSYEQYF. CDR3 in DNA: TGTGCCAGCGGAGAGGGGACTAGCTCCTACGAGCAGTACTTC.

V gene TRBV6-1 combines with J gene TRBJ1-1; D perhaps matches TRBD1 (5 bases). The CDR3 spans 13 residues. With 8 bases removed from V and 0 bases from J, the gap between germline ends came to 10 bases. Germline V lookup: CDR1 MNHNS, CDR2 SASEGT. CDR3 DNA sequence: TGTGCCAGCGTGGCGGGGCTGAACACTGAAGCTTTCTTT. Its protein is CASVAGLNTEAFF.

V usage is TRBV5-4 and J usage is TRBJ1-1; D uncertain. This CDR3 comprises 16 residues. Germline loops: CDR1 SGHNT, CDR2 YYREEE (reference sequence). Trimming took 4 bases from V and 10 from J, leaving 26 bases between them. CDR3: CASSHVDGHGSIAAFF. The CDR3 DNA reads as TGTGCCAGCAGCCACGTCGATGGGCATGGCTCCATCGCAGCTTTCTTT. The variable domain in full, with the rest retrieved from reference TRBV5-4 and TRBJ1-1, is ETGVTQSPTHLIKTRGQQVTLRCSSQSGHNTVSWYQQALGQGPQFIFQYYREEENGRGNFPPRFSGLQFPNYSSELNVNALELDDSALYLCASSHVDGHGSIAAFFGQGTRLTVV.

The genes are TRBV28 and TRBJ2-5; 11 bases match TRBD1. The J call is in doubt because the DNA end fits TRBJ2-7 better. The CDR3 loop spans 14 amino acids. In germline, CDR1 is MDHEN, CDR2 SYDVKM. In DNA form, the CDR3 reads TGTGCCAGCATAGGGACAGGGGGGACCTACGAGCAGTACTTC. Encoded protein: CASIGTGGTYEQYF.

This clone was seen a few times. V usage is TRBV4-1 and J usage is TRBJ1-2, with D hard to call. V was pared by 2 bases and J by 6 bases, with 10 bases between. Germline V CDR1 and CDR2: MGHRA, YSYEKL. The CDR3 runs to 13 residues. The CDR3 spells CASSQFSANGYTF. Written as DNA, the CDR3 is TGCGCCAGCAGCCAATTCTCGGCGAATGGCTACACCTTC.